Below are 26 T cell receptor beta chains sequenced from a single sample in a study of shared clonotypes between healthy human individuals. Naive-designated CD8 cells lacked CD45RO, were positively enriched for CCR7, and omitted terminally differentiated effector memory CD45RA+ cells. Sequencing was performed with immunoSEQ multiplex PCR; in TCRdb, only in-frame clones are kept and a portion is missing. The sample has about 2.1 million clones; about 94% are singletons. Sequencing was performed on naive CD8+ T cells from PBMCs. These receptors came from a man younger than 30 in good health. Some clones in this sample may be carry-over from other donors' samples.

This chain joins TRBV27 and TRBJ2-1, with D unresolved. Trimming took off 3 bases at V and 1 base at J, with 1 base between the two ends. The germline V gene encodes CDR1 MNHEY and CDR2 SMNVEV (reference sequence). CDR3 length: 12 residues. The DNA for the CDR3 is TGTGCCAGCAGTTTTTCCTACAATGAGCAGTTCTTC. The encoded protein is CASSFSYNEQFF.

DNA of the CDR3: TGTGCCAGCAGTTACTCAGGGGCCGGGGGAGATACGCAGTATTTT. This sequence encodes CASSYSGAGGDTQYF. The rearrangement uses TRBV6-6 and TRBJ2-3; a possible D gene is TRBD2 (6 bases). The germline CDR1 and CDR2 sequences are MNHNY and SVGAGI (reference sequence). The CDR3 spans 15 residues. V lost 0 bases and J 5 bases, leaving 12 bases between the germline ends.

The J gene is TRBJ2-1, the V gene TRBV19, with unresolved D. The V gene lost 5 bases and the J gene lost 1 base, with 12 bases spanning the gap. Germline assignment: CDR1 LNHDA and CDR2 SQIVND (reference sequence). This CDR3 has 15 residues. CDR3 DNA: TGTGCCAGTAGTGGCGGATGGCCGTCCTACAATGAGCAGTTCTTC. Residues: CASSGGWPSYNEQFF.

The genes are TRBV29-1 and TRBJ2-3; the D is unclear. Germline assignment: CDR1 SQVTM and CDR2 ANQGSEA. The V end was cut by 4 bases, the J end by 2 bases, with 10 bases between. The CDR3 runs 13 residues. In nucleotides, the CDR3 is TGCAGCGTTGTTGAGGCAAACACAGATACGCAGTATTTT. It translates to CSVVEANTDTQYF.

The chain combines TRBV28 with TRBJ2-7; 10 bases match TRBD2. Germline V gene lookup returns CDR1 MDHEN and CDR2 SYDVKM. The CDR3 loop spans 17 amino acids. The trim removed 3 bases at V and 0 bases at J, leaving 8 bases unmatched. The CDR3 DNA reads TGTGCCAGCAGTTTGGAGCGGGAGGGCCTATTCTCCTACGAGCAGTACTTC. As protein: CASSLEREGLFSYEQYF.

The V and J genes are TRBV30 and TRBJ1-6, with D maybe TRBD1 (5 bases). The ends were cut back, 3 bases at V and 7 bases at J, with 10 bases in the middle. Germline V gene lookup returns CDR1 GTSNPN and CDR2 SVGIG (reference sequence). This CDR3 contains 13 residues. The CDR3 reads CAWSTSGNSPLHF. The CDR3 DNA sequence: TGTGCCTGGAGCACCTCAGGGAATTCACCCCTCCACTTT.

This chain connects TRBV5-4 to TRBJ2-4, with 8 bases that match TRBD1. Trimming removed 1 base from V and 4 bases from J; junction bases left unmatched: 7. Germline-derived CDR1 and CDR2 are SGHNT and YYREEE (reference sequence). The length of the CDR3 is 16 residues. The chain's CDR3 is CASSLLQGAQKNIQYF. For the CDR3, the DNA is TGTGCCAGCAGCTTGCTGCAGGGGGCGCAAAAAAACATTCAGTACTTC.

This CDR3 reads CASSLGLNYEQYF. The CDR3 bases are TGTGCCAGCAGCTTAGGACTCAATTACGAGCAGTACTTC. The chain carries TRBV11-2 and TRBJ2-7; D unclear. The length of the CDR3 is 13 residues. Germline-derived CDR1 and CDR2 are SGHAT and FQNNGV. Trimming stripped 1 base from V and 4 bases from J, with 8 bases between.

CDR3 coding DNA: TGTGCCAGCAGCTTAGGCACAGGGCCTCAGCCCCAGCATTTT. Translating it yields CASSLGTGPQPQHF. This chain joins TRBV7-6 and TRBJ1-5; a possible D gene is TRBD1 (6 bases). There are 14 residues in the CDR3. Germline-derived CDR1 and CDR2 are SGHVS and FNYEAQ. Trimming took 1 base from V and 6 from J, leaving 10 bases between them. Drawing the rest from reference TRBV7-6 and TRBJ1-5, the complete variable domain is GAGVSQSPRYKVTKRGQDVALRCDPISGHVSLYWYRQALGQGPEFLTYFNYEAQQDKSGLPNDRFSAERPEGSISTLTIQRTEQRDSAMYRCASSLGTGPQPQHFGDGTRLSIL.

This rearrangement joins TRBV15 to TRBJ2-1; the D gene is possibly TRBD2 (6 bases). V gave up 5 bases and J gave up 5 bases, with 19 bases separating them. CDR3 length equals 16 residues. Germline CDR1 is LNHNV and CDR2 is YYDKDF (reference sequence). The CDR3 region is CATSGLTRTIDNEQFF. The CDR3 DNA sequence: TGTGCCACCAGCGGCTTGACTAGAACTATCGACAATGAGCAGTTCTTC.

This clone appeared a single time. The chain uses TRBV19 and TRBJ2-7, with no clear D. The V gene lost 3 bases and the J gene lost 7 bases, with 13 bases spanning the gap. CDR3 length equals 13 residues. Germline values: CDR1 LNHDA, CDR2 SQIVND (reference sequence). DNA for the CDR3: TGTGCCAGTAGTATCGATCCCTTTCTGGAGCAGTACTTC. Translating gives CASSIDPFLEQYF.

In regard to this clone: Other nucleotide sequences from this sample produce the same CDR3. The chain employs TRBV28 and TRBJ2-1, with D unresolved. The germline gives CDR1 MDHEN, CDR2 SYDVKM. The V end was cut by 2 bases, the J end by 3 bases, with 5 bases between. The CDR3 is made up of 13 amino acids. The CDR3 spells CASSLGSYNEQFF. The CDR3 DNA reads TGTGCCAGCAGTTTAGGCAGCTACAATGAGCAGTTCTTC.

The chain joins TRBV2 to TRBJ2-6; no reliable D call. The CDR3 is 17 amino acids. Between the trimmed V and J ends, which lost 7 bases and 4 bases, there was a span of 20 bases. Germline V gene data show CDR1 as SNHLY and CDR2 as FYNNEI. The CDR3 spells CASKKDPASWGANVLTF. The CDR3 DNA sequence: TGTGCCAGCAAAAAGGATCCGGCATCGTGGGGGGCCAACGTCCTGACTTTC. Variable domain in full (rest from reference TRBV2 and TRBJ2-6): EPEVTQTPSHQVTQMGQEVILRCVPISNHLYFYWYRQILGQKVEFLVSFYNNEISEKSEIFDDQFSVERPDGSNFTLKIRSTKLEDSAMYFCASKKDPASWGANVLTFGAGSRLTVL.

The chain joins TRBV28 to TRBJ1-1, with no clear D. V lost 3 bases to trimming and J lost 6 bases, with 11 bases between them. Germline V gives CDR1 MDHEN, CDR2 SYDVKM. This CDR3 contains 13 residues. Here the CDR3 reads CASSFGRKPEAFF. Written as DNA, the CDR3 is TGTGCCAGCAGTTTCGGCAGAAAACCTGAAGCTTTCTTT.

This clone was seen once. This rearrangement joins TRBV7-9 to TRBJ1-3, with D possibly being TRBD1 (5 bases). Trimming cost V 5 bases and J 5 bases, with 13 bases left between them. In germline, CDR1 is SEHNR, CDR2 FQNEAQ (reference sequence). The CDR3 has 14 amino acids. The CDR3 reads CASSHRDSRNTIYF. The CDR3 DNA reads TGTGCCAGCAGCCACCGGGACTCCCGAAACACCATATATTTT.

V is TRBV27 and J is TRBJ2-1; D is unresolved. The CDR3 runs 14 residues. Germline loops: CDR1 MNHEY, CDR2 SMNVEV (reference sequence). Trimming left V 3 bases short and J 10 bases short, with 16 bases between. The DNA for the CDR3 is TGTGCCAGCAGTTTTTCGGTCGACACGGAAGAGCAGTTCTTC. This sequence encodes CASSFSVDTEEQFF.

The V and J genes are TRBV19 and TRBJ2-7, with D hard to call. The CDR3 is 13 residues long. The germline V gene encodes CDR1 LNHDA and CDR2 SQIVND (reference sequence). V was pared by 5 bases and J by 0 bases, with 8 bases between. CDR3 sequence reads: CASSLANSYEQYF. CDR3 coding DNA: TGTGCCAGTAGTCTGGCAAACTCCTACGAGCAGTACTTC. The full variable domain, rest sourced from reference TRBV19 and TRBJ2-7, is DGGITQSPKYLFRKEGQNVTLSCEQNLNHDAMYWYRQDPGQGLRLIYYSQIVNDFQKGDIAEGYSVSREKKESFPLTVTSAQKNPTAFYLCASSLANSYEQYFGPGTRLTVT.

The CDR3 nucleotides are TGTGCCATCCAGACCGGGGATTCCCTCACCGGGGAGCTGTTTTTT. As protein: CAIQTGDSLTGELFF. The V and J genes are TRBV10-3 and TRBJ2-2; D might be TRBD2 (5 bases). Deletions cut 8 bases from V and 4 bases from J, with 17 bases between. This CDR3 is 15 amino acids long. From germline, CDR1 is ENHRY and CDR2 SYGVKD.

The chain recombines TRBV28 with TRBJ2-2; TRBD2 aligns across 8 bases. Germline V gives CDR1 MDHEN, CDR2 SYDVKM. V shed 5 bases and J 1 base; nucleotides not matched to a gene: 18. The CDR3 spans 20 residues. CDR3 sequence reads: CASSAPPGGNRLGNTGELFF. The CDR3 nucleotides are TGTGCCAGCAGTGCCCCCCCGGGAGGGAATAGATTGGGGAACACCGGGGAGCTGTTTTTT.

In DNA, the CDR3 is TGTGCCATCAGTGGGGGGGGGCCACACTACGAGCAGTACTTC. It encodes CAISGGGPHYEQYF. The V call is TRBV10-3, the J call TRBJ2-7, with TRBD2 as a possible D gene (7 bases). V lost 4 bases to trimming and J lost 3 bases, with 13 bases between them. Germline V gives CDR1 ENHRY, CDR2 SYGVKD. The CDR3 extends over 14 amino acids.

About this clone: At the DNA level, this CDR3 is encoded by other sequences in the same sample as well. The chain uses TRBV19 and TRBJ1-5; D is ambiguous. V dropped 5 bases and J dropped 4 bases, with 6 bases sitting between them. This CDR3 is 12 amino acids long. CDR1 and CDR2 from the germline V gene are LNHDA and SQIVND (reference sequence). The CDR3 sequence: CASSSGNQPQHF. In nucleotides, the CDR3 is TGTGCCAGTAGTTCCGGGAATCAGCCCCAGCATTTT. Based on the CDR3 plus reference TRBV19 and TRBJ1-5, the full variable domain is DGGITQSPKYLFRKEGQNVTLSCEQNLNHDAMYWYRQDPGQGLRLIYYSQIVNDFQKGDIAEGYSVSREKKESFPLTVTSAQKNPTAFYLCASSSGNQPQHFGDGTRLSIL.

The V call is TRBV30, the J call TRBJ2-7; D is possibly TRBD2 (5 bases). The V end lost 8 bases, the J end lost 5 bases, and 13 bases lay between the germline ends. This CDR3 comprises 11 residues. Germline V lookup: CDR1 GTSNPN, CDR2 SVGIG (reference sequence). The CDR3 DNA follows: TGTGCCGGAATGGAGGCCCACGAGCAGTACTTC. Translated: CAGMEAHEQYF.

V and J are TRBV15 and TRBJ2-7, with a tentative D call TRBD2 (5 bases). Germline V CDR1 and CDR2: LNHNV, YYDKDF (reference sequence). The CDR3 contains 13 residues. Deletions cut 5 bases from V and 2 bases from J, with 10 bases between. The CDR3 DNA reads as TGTGCCACCAGCGAACGGGGTACCTACGAGCAGTACTTC. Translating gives CATSERGTYEQYF.

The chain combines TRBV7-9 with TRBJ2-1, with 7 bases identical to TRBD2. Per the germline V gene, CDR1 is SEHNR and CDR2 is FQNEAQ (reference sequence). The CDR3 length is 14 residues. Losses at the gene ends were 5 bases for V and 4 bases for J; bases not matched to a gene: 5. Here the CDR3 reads CASSVPGLYNEQFF. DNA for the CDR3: TGTGCCAGCAGCGTGCCGGGACTATACAATGAGCAGTTCTTC.

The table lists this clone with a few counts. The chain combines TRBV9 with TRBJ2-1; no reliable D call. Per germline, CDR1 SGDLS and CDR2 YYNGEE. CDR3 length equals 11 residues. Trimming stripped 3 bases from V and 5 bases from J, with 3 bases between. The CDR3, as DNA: TGTGCCAGCAGCGCCCACAATGAGCAGTTCTTC. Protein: CASSAHNEQFF. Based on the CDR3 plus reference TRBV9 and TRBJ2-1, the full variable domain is DSGVTQTPKHLITATGQRVTLRCSPRSGDLSVYWYQQSLDQGLQFLIQYYNGEERAKGNILERFSAQQFPDLHSELNLSSLELGDSALYFCASSAHNEQFFGPGTRLTVL.

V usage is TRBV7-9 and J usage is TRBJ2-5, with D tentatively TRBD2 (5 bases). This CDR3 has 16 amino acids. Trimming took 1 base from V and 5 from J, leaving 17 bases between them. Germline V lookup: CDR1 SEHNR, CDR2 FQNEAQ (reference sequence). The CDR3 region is CASSLVTDFMGETQYF. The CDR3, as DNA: TGTGCCAGCAGCTTAGTAACGGACTTCATGGGGGAGACCCAGTACTTC.